The clone carrying this TCR beta chain showed up many times. The antigen is not known. The data derive from a study of CD8 T cells in ankylosing spondylitis. General study results and limits: Matched synovial fluid from ankylosing spondylitis patients was reported to be enriched for disease-linked clones. Past research had described some motif variants in reactive arthritis synovial fluid and blood.

Libraries of TCR beta came from quantitative 5'-RACE with molecular barcodes. A single record per CDR3 protein comes from TCRdb applying MiXCR to the 5' RACE reads. Among 200,000 to 250,000 distinct CDR3 sequences listed, about 26% were seen once. V lost 4 bases, J lost 5 bases, and 8 bases lay in between. The length of the CDR3 is 13 residues. Germline-derived CDR1 and CDR2 are KGHSH and LQKENI. What was sequenced was blood, either unsorted or a sorted T cell fraction (not recorded which). The sequence came from a male donor with ankylosing spondylitis or in good health (not recorded which). J is TRBJ1-4 and V is TRBV18, with a possible D match to TRBD1 (5 bases). CDR3 nucleotides: TGTGCCAGCTCACGACAGAGCAATGAAAAACTGTTTTTT. Its translation: CASSRQSNEKLFF.